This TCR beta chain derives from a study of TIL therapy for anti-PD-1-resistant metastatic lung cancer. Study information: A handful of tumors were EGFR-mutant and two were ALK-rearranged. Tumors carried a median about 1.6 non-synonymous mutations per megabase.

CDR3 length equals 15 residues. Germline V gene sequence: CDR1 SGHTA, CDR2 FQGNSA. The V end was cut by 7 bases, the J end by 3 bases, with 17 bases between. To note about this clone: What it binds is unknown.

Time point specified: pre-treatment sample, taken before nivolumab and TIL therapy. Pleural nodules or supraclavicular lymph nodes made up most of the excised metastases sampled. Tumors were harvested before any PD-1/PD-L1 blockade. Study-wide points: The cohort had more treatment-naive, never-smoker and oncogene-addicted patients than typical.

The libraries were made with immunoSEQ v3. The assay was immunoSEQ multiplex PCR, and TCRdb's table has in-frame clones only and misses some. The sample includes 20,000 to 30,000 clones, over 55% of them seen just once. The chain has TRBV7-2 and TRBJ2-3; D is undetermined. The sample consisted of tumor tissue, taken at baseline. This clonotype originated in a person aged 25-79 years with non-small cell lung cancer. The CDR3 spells CASIGPLSPTDTQYF. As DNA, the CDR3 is TGTGCCAGCATCGGGCCCCTAAGTCCGACAGATACGCAGTATTTT.